This passage covers 15 T cell receptor beta chains from one sample sequenced in a study of OX40 agonist ivuxolimab in advanced cancers. Profiling relied on immunoSEQ multiplex PCR, and the TCRdb table lists in-frame clones only, not all of them. The table records around 27,000 clones, 84% of them present only once. The sample in question was CD4+ or CD8+ T cells sorted from blood, obtained in a trial of the OX40 agonist ivuxolimab. Source of these receptors: an adult with an advanced solid tumor such as melanoma, head and neck, liver or kidney cancer.

The chain has TRBV11-2 and TRBJ2-2; tentatively, D is TRBD1 (5 bases). The germline gives CDR1 SGHAT, CDR2 FQNNGV. The CDR3 is 18 amino acids. Trimming took 7 bases from V and 3 from J, leaving 24 bases between them. CDR3 residues: CASTKPRQGGLHTGELFF. The CDR3 bases are TGTGCCAGCACCAAACCGCGGCAGGGCGGTTTGCACACCGGGGAGCTGTTTTTT.

The V gene is TRBV30, the J gene TRBJ2-5; 8 nucleotides line up with TRBD2. The germline gives CDR1 GTSNPN, CDR2 SVGIG (reference sequence). CDR3 size: 14 residues. V was pared by 4 bases and J by 5 bases, with 9 bases of the junction left unmatched. The CDR3 DNA reads as TGTGCCTGGATGGGACTAGATTGGGGGGAGACCCAGTACTTC. It specifies CAWMGLDWGETQYF.

This chain links TRBV10-3 with TRBJ2-1; D perhaps matches TRBD2 (6 bases). The germline gives CDR1 ENHRY, CDR2 SYGVKD. CDR3 length equals 14 residues. V was cut by 3 bases and J by 4 bases, with 10 bases left in between. The chain's CDR3 is CAISDGGLYNEQFF. As DNA, the CDR3 is TGTGCCATCAGTGACGGAGGGTTATACAATGAGCAGTTCTTC.

The chain joins TRBV28 to TRBJ2-3; 8 nucleotides align to TRBD1. CDR1 is MDHEN and CDR2 is SYDVKM in the germline V gene. V dropped 5 bases and J dropped 3; count of bases not matched to a gene: 10. The CDR3 runs 16 residues. CDR3 sequence: CASSPRTGHLTDTQYF. The CDR3 nucleotides read TGTGCCAGCAGTCCCCGGACAGGGCACCTGACAGATACGCAGTATTTT.

V is TRBV4-3 and J is TRBJ2-5, with 8 nucleotides matching TRBD1. The ends lost 4 bases at V and 3 bases at J; junction bases unmatched: 13. The CDR3 extends over 17 amino acids. The germline CDR1 and CDR2 sequences are LGHNA and YSLEER. DNA of the CDR3: TGCGCCAGCAGCCCAGGCGCAGGGGGCAGCCTCGAAGAGACCCAGTACTTC. Its translation is CASSPGAGGSLEETQYF.

The gene calls are TRBV5-4 and TRBJ2-7; 7 bases agree with TRBD1. Germline trimming cut 3 bases from V and 2 bases from J; bases unmatched to any gene: 5. Germline V CDR1 and CDR2: SGHNT, YYREEE (reference sequence). This CDR3 has 14 residues. As DNA, the CDR3 is TGTGCCAGCAGCTCCGGGACAGTCCCCTACGAGCAGTACTTC. Translation gives CASSSGTVPYEQYF.

This clone has just one count. The chain uses TRBV7-3 and TRBJ2-1; 9 bases are a match to TRBD2. This CDR3 contains 15 residues. The germline CDR1 and CDR2 sequences are SGHTA and FQGTGA. V was clipped by 3 bases and J by 0 bases; unmatched bases: 0. The CDR3 bases are TGTGCCAGCAGCTTTAGCGGGAGCTCCTACAATGAGCAGTTCTTC. Translated: CASSFSGSSYNEQFF.

The chain uses TRBV15 and TRBJ1-5; D not certain. The CDR3 consists of 15 residues. Between the trimmed V and J ends, which lost 0 bases and 4 bases, there was a span of 10 bases. Germline V lookup: CDR1 LNHNV, CDR2 YYDKDF (reference sequence). The CDR3 region has the DNA TGTGCCACCAGCAGAGAAACAGCGGATAATCAGCCCCAGCATTTT. As protein: CATSRETADNQPQHF.

This clone occurred once. The V call is TRBV19, the J call TRBJ1-1; possibly TRBD1 for D (5 bases). Trimming pared 0 bases from V and 2 bases from J, leaving 13 bases between. CDR1 and CDR2 (germline): LNHDA, SQIVND (reference sequence). The CDR3 loop spans 16 amino acids. CDR3 in amino acids: CASSIDAGWGNTEAFF. CDR3 bases: TGTGCCAGTAGTATAGATGCGGGCTGGGGCAACACTGAAGCTTTCTTT. The whole variable domain, filled in from reference TRBV19 and TRBJ1-1, reads DGGITQSPKYLFRKEGQNVTLSCEQNLNHDAMYWYRQDPGQGLRLIYYSQIVNDFQKGDIAEGYSVSREKKESFPLTVTSAQKNPTAFYLCASSIDAGWGNTEAFFGQGTRLTVV.

Here the CDR3 reads CASSRGRAATDTQYF. DNA of the CDR3: TGTGCCAGCAGCAGGGGGAGGGCAGCTACAGATACGCAGTATTTT. This chain connects TRBV9 to TRBJ2-3; TRBD2 might be the D (7 bases). V gave up 4 bases and J gave up 3 bases, with 15 bases separating them. The CDR3 runs 15 residues. Germline CDR1 and CDR2: SGDLS and YYNGEE.

V is TRBV5-1 and J is TRBJ2-1; D may be TRBD2 (5 bases). This CDR3 comprises 16 residues. Germline V gene sequence: CDR1 SGHRS, CDR2 YFSETQ. The V end was cut by 1 base, the J end by 0 bases, with 11 bases between. CDR3: CASSLRAVSSYNEQFF. CDR3 nucleotide sequence: TGCGCCAGCAGCTTGCGAGCGGTGAGCTCCTACAATGAGCAGTTCTTC.

This chain joins TRBV4-1 and TRBJ2-5; the match to TRBD2 covers 8 bases. The CDR3 is made up of 14 amino acids. Germline loops: CDR1 MGHRA, CDR2 YSYEKL. J was trimmed by 5 bases and V by 3 bases; bases with no gene match: 5. This CDR3 reads CASSHAGGGETQYF. DNA of the CDR3: TGCGCCAGCAGCCACGCCGGCGGGGGGGAGACCCAGTACTTC.

The chain is built from TRBV19 and TRBJ1-6; TRBD1 matches at 8 bases. V shed 7 bases, J shed 3 bases, and the junction held 8 bases outside the gene matches. This CDR3 has 16 residues. Germline V lookup: CDR1 LNHDA, CDR2 SQIVND (reference sequence). The CDR3 bases are TGTGCCAGTATGCCAGGGGGCTTCAGCTATAATTCACCCCTCCACTTT. Translated, it gives CASMPGGFSYNSPLHF.

The chain employs TRBV9 and TRBJ2-5, with D possibly TRBD2 on 5 matching bases. V was trimmed by 0 bases and J by 5 bases, leaving 14 bases between them. The CDR3 has 15 amino acids. Germline values: CDR1 SGDLS, CDR2 YYNGEE. The chain's CDR3 is CASSVEGLSRETQYF. CDR3 bases: TGTGCCAGCAGCGTAGAAGGACTTAGTAGGGAGACCCAGTACTTC.

The chain couples TRBV11-1 to TRBJ1-1; a weak D match, TRBD1 (5 bases). Trimming cost V 3 bases and J 0 bases, with 11 bases left between them. Looked up from germline, CDR1 is SGHAT and CDR2 is FQDESV (reference sequence). This CDR3 is 15 amino acids long. DNA for the CDR3: TGTGCCAGCAGCTTGGGACGGATTATGAACACTGAAGCTTTCTTT. This encodes CASSLGRIMNTEAFF.